This T cell receptor (beta chain) appears in the sequencing data of a study of blood T cell repertoires in COVID-19. Across the study: Some COVID-19 samples were acute and others convalescent; all came from the United States, Italy and Spain. T cells, B-cell-depleted T cells, or PBMCs provided the cDNA or gDNA that served as material.

Libraries were prepared by immunoSEQ multiplex PCR; TCRdb keeps only in-frame clonotypes and omits some of them. This table has about 40,000 clones, 80% to 90% appearing once. The specimen was peripheral blood. The sequence was collected from a woman in her seventies with acute or convalescent COVID-19.

The CDR3 reads CASSSGPGEQYV. As DNA, the CDR3 is TGTGCCAGCAGCTCCGGTCCGGGAGAGCAGTACGTC. The chain links TRBV5-6 to TRBJ2-7; D is possibly TRBD2 (5 bases). CDR3 length equals 12 residues. The V gene's germline CDR1 is SGHDT and CDR2 YYEEEE. Trimming left V 3 bases short and J 7 bases short, with 11 bases between.